The 2 T cell receptor beta chains in this list originate from one sample, sequenced in a study of cytomegalovirus exposure and HLA in healthy donors. The PCR used 60 Vbeta and 13 Jbeta primers. The data were produced by immunoSEQ multiplex PCR, yet TCRdb's version contains in-frame clones alone and is incomplete. There are 50,000 to 65,000 clones in the sample; about 70% occur only once, and around 22% lies in the top ten. Sequencing used PBMCs. All receptors derive from a woman in her fifties or sixties in good health and CMV-seropositive.

This clone was detected a few times. The chain carries TRBV28 and TRBJ1-2; D not certain. Germline assignment: CDR1 MDHEN and CDR2 SYDVKM. Trimming removed 3 bases from V and 13 bases from J, with 12 bases in between. This CDR3 is 11 amino acids long. The CDR3 nucleotides are TGTGCCAGCAGTTTGCGACATCAAGTCACCTTC. Translation: CASSLRHQVTF.

About this clone: It is likely a read error, because the conserved phenylalanine at the end of the CDR3 is missing. The rearrangement uses TRBV6-5 and TRBJ1-5; TRBD1 matches at 11 bases. The CDR3 length is 15 residues. Trimming cost V 5 bases and J 3 bases; bases outside gene matches: 3. Germline CDR1 reads MNHEY; CDR2 reads SVGAGI. CDR3 protein: CASSRTGGPNQPQHV. CDR3 nucleotide sequence: TGTGCCAGCAGTCGGACAGGGGGCCCCAATCAGCCCCAGCATGTT.